The entry that follows covers one T cell receptor (beta chain) sequence. The sample comes from a study of T cell changes during pregnancy in multiple sclerosis. Assay used: immunoSEQ multiplex PCR; TCRdb lists only in-frame clones, some missing. The sample has about 40,000 clones, around nine tenths seen once. V lost 3 bases and J lost 2, with 7 bases in between. The germline V gene has CDR1 SGHTA and CDR2 FQGNSA. This CDR3 is built from 13 residues. The TCR was taken from a female donor with multiple sclerosis, enrolled in a pregnancy study. The specimen was CD4+ T cells from peripheral blood mononuclear cells, collected before pregnancy. The genes are TRBV7-2 and TRBJ2-5, with TRBD2 as a possible D gene (5 bases). The DNA of the CDR3 is TGTGCCAGCAGCTTGCTAGCTCAAGAGACCCAGTACTTC. It yields the protein CASSLLAQETQYF.